This T cell receptor beta chain was recovered during a study of T cells in Graves' hyperthyroidism and ophthalmopathy. Trimming removed 2 bases from V and 4 bases from J, with 3 bases in between. Germline-derived CDR1 and CDR2 are SGHTA and FQGNSA. This CDR3 has 12 residues. This clonotype occurred many times. Antigen: not known. RNA transcripts served as the template for amplifying TCR beta CDR3 regions. A first-round RT-PCR of the TCR CDR3 used the HTBI primer set. TCRdb reprocessed the multiplex PCR reads via MiXCR and lists one record per CDR3 protein. The sample shows about 660,000 distinct CDR3 sequences, about 45% of them seen only once. Study-level points and caveats: A model of 13 V-J features distinguished ophthalmopathy from stable hyperthyroidism. Blood samples included most of the expanded thyroid clonotypes exceeding 0.001.

Material: peripheral blood or thyroid tissue (not recorded which). The origin of this receptor is an adult man with Graves' disease, either hyperthyroidism or ophthalmopathy (not recorded which). This sequence joins TRBV7-2 and TRBJ1-3; D gene unclear. CDR3 DNA: TGTGCCAGCAGCTTAATCGGAAACACCATATATTTT. Translation: CASSLIGNTIYF.